These 3 T cell receptor beta chains came from one sample sequenced in a study of regulatory T cells in long-lasting Graves disease. The sample's time point: newly diagnosed GD, antithyroid drugs for less than 3 months. Isolated PBMC RNA provided the starting material for the TCR library. Assembly of TCR beta libraries relied on iRepertoire HTBI primers together with Arm-PCR of CDR3 regions. TCRdb analysed the multiplex PCR reads with MiXCR anew, one entry per CDR3 protein. The repertoire holds 300,000 to 400,000 distinct CDR3 sequences, 15% to 20% seen once, with more than 30% in the top ten. This material consisted of peripheral blood mononuclear cells (PBMCs), taken at new diagnosis, from a patient treated with antithyroid drugs. All receptors come from a female donor with Graves disease.

Ten or more counts support this clonotype. V usage is TRBV27 and J usage is TRBJ2-5, with D uncertain. The CDR3 totals 15 residues. Trimming took off 4 bases at V and 5 bases at J, with 17 bases between the two ends. In germline, CDR1 is MNHEY, CDR2 SMNVEV (reference sequence). CDR3 loop: CASSSLLGLAETQYF. The CDR3, as DNA: TGTGCCAGCAGTTCTCTCCTAGGTCTGGCTGAGACCCAGTACTTC.

This clonotype has a count of ten or more. The chain employs TRBV12-5 and TRBJ2-1; 12 bases are shared with TRBD1. The CDR3 is 16 amino acids. Per germline, CDR1 LGHNT and CDR2 FRNRAP. V gave up 5 bases and J gave up 3 bases; unmatched junction bases: 5. The CDR3 here is CASGPGTGGIYNEQFF. CDR3 in DNA: TGTGCTAGTGGTCCTGGGACAGGGGGCATCTACAATGAGCAGTTCTTC.

This clonotype was detected many times. An end of the junction does not agree with germline; a read error may underlie this. The chain combines TRBV5-1 with TRBJ2-5; 8 bases line up with TRBD1. Per germline, CDR1 SGHRS and CDR2 YFSETQ. CDR3 length: 14 residues. The CDR3 sequence is CASSHDRGQETQYF. The CDR3 DNA is TGTGCCAGCTCCCATGACAGGGGCCAAGAGACCCAGTACTTC. The full variable domain, completed using reference TRBV5-1 and TRBJ2-5, is KAGVTQTPRYLIKTRGQQVTLSCSPISGHRSVSWYQQTPGQGLQFLFEYFSETQRNKGNFPGRFSGRQFSNSRSEMNVSTLELGDSALYLCASSHDRGQETQYFGPGTRLLVL.